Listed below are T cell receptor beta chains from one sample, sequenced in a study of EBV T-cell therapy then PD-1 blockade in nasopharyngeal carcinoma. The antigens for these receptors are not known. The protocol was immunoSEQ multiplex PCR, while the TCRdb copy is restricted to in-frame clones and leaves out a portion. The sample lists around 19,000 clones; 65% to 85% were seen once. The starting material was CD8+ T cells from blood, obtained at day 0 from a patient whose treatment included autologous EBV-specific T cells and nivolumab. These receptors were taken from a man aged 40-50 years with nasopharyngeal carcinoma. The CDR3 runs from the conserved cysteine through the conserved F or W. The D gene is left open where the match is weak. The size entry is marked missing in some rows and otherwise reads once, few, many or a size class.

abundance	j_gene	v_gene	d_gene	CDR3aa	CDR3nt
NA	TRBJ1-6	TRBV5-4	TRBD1	CASSFPDRNNSPLHF	TGTGCCAGCAGCTTCCCGGACAGGAATAATTCACCCCTCCACTTT
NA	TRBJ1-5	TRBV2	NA	CASSGSYSNQPQHF	TGTGCCAGCAGTGGCTCTTATAGCAATCAGCCCCAGCATTTT
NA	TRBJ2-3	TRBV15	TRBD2	CATSRGLAGGRGDTQYF	TGTGCCACCAGCAGAGGCCTAGCGGGGGGCCGAGGAGATACGCAGTATTTT
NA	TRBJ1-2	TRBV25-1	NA	CASSEAGYYGYTF	TGTGCCAGCAGTGAAGCAGGATACTATGGCTACACCTTC
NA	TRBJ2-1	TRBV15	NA	CATSRQTAGIYNEQFF	TGTGCCACCAGCAGACAAACCGCAGGGATCTACAATGAGCAGTTCTTC
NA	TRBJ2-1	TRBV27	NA	CASTLLHPYNEQFF	TGTGCCAGCACTCTCCTCCACCCGTACAATGAGCAGTTCTTC
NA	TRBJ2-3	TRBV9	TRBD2	CASSVGLAGADTQYF	TGTGCCAGCAGCGTAGGTCTAGCGGGGGCAGATACGCAGTATTTT
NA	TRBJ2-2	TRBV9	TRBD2	CASSVVKAGGNTGELFF	TGTGCCAGCAGCGTAGTTAAAGCGGGGGGGAACACCGGGGAGCTGTTTTTT
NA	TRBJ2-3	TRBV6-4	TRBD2	CASSELAGESDTQYF	TGTGCCAGCAGTGAACTAGCGGGGGAGTCAGATACGCAGTATTTT
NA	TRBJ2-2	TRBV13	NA	CASSLAGSTGELFF	TGTGCCAGCAGCTTGGCAGGAAGCACCGGGGAGCTGTTTTTT
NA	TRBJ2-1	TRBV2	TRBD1	CASITGTGGDEQFF	TGTGCCAGCATTACCGGGACAGGGGGCGATGAGCAGTTCTTC
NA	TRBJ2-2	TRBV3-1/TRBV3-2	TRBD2	CASSPTQRGNTGELFF	TGTGCCAGCAGCCCTACCCAGCGGGGGAACACCGGGGAGCTGTTTTTT
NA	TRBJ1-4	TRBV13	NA	CASSLAGEKLFF	TGTGCCAGCAGCTTGGCAGGAGAAAAACTGTTTTTT
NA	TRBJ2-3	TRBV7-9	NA	CASSLPTSPAADTQYF	TGTGCCAGCAGCTTGCCTACTAGCCCAGCCGCAGATACGCAGTATTTT
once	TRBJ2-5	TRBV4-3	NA	CASSRGHGSTETQYF	TGCGCCAGCAGCCGAGGTCATGGGAGCACGGAGACCCAGTACTTC
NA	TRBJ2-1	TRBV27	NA	CASSYSNEQFF	TGTGCCAGCAGTTATTCCAATGAGCAGTTCTTC
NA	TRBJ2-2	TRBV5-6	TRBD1	CASSPPGGGYTGELFF	TGTGCCAGCAGCCCCCCAGGGGGCGGGTATACCGGGGAGCTGTTTTTT
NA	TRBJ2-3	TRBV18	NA	CASSPPWRGWTDTQYF	TGTGCCAGCTCACCACCGTGGCGGGGTTGGACAGATACGCAGTATTTT
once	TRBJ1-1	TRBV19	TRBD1	CAIRQGANTEAFF	TGTGCCATTCGACAGGGGGCGAACACTGAAGCTTTCTTT
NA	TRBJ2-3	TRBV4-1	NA	CASSHPTQVDTQYF	TGCGCCAGCAGCCACCCGACACAGGTCGATACGCAGTATTTT
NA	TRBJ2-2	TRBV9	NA	CASSGTLNTGELFF	TGTGCCAGCAGCGGGACATTGAACACCGGGGAGCTGTTTTTT
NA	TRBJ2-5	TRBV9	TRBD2	CASSVGWSGGAIETQYF	TGTGCCAGCAGCGTAGGATGGAGCGGGGGGGCCATTGAGACCCAGTACTTC
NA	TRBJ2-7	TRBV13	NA	CASSPRTVANEQYF	TGTGCCAGCAGCCCCAGAACAGTGGCGAACGAGCAGTACTTC
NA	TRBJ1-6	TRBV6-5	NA	CASSFLGLTYNSPLHF	TGTGCCAGCAGTTTCTTGGGACTGACCTATAATTCACCCCTCCACTTT
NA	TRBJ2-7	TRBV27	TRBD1	CASSSPRQGTNEQYF	TGTGCCAGCAGTTCCCCTCGACAGGGAACGAACGAGCAGTACTTC
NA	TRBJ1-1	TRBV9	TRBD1	CASSVGRGLAEVTEAFF	TGTGCCAGCAGCGTAGGGAGGGGGCTCGCTGAGGTCACTGAAGCTTTCTTT
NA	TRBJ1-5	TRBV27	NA	CASSLTAGFNQPQHF	TGTGCCAGCAGTTTAACCGCAGGGTTCAATCAGCCCCAGCATTTT
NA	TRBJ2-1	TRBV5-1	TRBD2	CASSLKMVAGGQNDEQFF	TGCGCCAGCAGCTTGAAGATGGTAGCGGGGGGCCAGAACGATGAGCAGTTCTTC
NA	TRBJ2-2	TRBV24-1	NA	CATLGAQENTGELFF	TGTGCCACCCTGGGGGCACAGGAGAACACCGGGGAGCTGTTTTTT
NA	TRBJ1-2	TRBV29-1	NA	CSVEVGQETNYGYTF	TGCAGCGTTGAGGTGGGCCAAGAAACTAACTATGGCTACACCTTC
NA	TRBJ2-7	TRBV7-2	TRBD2	CASSLPGGIYEQYF	TGTGCCAGCAGCTTACCGGGGGGGATTTACGAGCAGTACTTC
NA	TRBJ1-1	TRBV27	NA	CASSFFTGNTEAFF	TGTGCCAGCAGTTTTTTTACAGGGAACACTGAAGCTTTCTTT
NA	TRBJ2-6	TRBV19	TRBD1	CASSGNPFTLLPPGQTRVLTF	TGTGCCAGTAGCGGGAATCCTTTCACCCTCCTTCCCCCGGGACAGACGAGGGTCCTGACTTTC
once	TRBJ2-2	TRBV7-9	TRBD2	CASSFPREGFDTGELFF	TGTGCCAGCAGCTTCCCCCGGGAGGGTTTCGACACCGGGGAGCTGTTTTTT
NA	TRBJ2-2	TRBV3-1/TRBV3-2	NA	CASSQGGQPHTGELFF	TGTGCCAGCAGCCAAGGGGGACAACCTCACACCGGGGAGCTGTTTTTT
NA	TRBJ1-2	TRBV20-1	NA	CSARDGGAWTF	TGCAGTGCTAGAGACGGGGGGGCATGGACCTTC
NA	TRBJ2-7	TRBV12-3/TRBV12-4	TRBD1	CASSFGQVEQYF	TGTGCCAGCAGTTTTGGACAGGTTGAGCAGTACTTC
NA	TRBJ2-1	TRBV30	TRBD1	CASSRDRGLYEQFF	TGTGCCTCATCCCGGGACAGGGGGCTATATGAGCAGTTCTTC
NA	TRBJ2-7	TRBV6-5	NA	CASQKGISYEQYF	TGTGCCAGTCAAAAAGGGATCTCCTACGAGCAGTACTTC
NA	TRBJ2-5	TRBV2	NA	CASSEGVTQETQYF	TGTGCCAGCAGTGAAGGGGTTACTCAAGAGACCCAGTACTTC
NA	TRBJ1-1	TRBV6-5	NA	CASSYTGAGTEAFF	TGTGCCAGCAGTTATACGGGGGCAGGCACTGAAGCTTTCTTT
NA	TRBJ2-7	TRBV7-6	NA	CASSLAGGQNEQYF	TGTGCCAGCAGCTTAGCGGGGGGACAGAACGAGCAGTACTTC
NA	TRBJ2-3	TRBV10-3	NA	CAISDRGADTQYF	TGTGCCATCAGTGACAGGGGTGCAGATACGCAGTATTTT
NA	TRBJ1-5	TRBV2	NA	CASSDSVGGGINQPQHF	TGTGCCAGCAGTGATTCGGTTGGTGGGGGGATCAATCAGCCCCAGCATTTT
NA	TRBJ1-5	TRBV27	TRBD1	CASSSPGTDSNQPQHF	TGTGCCAGCAGTTCTCCCGGGACAGATAGCAATCAGCCCCAGCATTTT
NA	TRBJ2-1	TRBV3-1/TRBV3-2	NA	CASSHEGQVHYNEQFF	TGTGCCAGCAGCCATGAAGGCCAGGTACACTACAATGAGCAGTTCTTC
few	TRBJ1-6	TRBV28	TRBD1	CASGDRGSPLHF	TGTGCCAGCGGGGACAGGGGATCACCCCTCCACTTT
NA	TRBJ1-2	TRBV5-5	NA	CASSATRTVNYGYTF	TGTGCCAGCAGCGCAACCCGGACAGTCAACTATGGCTACACCTTC
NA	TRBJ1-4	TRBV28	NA	CASTLGLATNEKLFF	TGTGCCAGCACCCTAGGGCTCGCAACTAATGAAAAACTGTTTTTT
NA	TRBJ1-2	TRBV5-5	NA	CASSLAVNYGYTF	TGTGCCAGCAGTCTGGCAGTTAACTATGGCTACACCTTC
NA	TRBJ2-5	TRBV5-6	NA	CASSLVSGSQYF	TGTGCCAGCAGCTTGGTCTCGGGGTCACAGTACTTC
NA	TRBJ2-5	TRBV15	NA	CATSRVAKETQYF	TGTGCCACCAGCAGAGTCGCGAAAGAGACCCAGTACTTC
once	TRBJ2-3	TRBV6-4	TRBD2	CASSVAGGTDTQYF	TGTGCCAGCAGTGTAGCGGGGGGCACAGATACGCAGTATTTT
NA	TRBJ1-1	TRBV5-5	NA	CASSRAGNTEAFF	TGTGCCAGCAGTAGGGCGGGGAACACTGAAGCTTTCTTT